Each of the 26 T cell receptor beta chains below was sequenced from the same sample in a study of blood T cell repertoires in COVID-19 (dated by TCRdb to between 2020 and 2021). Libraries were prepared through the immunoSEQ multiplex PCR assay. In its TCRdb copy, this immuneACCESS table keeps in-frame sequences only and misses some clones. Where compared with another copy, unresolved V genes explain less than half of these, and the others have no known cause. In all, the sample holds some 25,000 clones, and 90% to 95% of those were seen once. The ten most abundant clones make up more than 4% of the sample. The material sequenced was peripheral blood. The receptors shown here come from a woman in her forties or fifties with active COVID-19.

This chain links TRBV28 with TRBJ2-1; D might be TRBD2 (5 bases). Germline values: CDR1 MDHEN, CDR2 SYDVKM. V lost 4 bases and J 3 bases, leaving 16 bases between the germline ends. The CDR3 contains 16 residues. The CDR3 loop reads CASSSSGPVGYNEQFF. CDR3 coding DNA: TGTGCCAGCAGTTCAAGCGGCCCAGTGGGCTACAATGAGCAGTTCTTC.

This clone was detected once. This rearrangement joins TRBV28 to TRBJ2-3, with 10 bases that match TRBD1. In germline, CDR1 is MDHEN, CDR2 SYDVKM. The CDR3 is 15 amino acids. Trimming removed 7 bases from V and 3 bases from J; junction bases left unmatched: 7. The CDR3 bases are TGTGCCAGCATCCTCCGGGACAGGGGAACAGATACGCAGTATTTT. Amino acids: CASILRDRGTDTQYF.

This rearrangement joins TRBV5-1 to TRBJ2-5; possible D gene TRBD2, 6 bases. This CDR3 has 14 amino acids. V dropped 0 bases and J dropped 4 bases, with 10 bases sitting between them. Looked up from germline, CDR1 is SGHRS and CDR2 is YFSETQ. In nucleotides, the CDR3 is TGCGCCAGCAGCTTGGGACTAGGCATAGAGACCCAGTACTTC. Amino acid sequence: CASSLGLGIETQYF.

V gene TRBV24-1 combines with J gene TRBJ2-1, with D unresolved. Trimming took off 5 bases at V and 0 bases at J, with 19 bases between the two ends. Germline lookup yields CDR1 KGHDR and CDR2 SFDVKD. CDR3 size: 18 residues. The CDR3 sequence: CATSGSLTSHFSYNEQFF. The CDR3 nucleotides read TGTGCCACCAGTGGTTCTTTGACTTCCCATTTCTCCTACAATGAGCAGTTCTTC.

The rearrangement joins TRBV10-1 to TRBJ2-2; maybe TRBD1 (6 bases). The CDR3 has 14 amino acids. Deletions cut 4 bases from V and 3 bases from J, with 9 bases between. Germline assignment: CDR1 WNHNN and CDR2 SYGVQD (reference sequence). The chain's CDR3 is CASSGRTDTGELFF. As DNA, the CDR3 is TGCGCCAGCAGTGGGAGGACAGACACCGGGGAGCTGTTTTTT.

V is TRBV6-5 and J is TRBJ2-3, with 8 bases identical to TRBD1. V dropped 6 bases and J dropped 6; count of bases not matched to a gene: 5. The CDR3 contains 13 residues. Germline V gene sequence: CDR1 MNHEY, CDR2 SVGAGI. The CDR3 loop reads CASRTGGLDTQYF. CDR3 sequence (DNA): TGTGCCAGCAGAACAGGGGGATTGGATACGCAGTATTTT.

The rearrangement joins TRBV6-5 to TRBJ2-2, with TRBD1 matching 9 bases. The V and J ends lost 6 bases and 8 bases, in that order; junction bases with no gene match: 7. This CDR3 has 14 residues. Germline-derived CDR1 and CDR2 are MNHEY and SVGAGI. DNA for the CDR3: TGTGCCAGCAGCTGGGACAGGGATACTGGGGAGCTGTTTTTT. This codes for CASSWDRDTGELFF.

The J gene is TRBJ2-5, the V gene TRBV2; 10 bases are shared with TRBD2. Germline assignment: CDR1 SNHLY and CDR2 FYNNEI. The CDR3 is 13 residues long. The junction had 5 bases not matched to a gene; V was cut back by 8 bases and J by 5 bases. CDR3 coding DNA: TGTGCCAGCCAGCGGGGGGGCACTGAGACCCAGTACTTC. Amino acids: CASQRGGTETQYF.

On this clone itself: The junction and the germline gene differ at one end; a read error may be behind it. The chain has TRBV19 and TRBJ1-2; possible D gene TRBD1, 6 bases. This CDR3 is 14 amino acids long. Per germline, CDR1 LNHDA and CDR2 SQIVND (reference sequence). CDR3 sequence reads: CASRIAGTNYGYTF. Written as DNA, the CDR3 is TGTGCCAGTAGGATAGCCGGGACAAACTATGGCTACACCTTC.

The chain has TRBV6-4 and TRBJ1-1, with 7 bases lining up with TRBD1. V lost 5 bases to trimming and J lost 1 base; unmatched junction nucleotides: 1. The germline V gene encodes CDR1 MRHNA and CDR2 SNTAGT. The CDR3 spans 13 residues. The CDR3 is CASSRQGNTEAFF. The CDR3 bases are TGTGCCAGCAGTAGACAGGGGAACACTGAAGCTTTCTTT.

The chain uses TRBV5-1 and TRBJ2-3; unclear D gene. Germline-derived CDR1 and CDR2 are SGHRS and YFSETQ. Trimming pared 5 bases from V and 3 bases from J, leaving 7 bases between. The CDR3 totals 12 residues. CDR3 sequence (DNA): TGCGCCAGCAGGCTAGTAACAGATACGCAGTATTTT. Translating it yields CASRLVTDTQYF. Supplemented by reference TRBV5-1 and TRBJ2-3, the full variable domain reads KAGVTQTPRYLIKTRGQQVTLSCSPISGHRSVSWYQQTPGQGLQFLFEYFSETQRNKGNFPGRFSGRQFSNSRSEMNVSTLELGDSALYLCASRLVTDTQYFGPGTRLTVL.

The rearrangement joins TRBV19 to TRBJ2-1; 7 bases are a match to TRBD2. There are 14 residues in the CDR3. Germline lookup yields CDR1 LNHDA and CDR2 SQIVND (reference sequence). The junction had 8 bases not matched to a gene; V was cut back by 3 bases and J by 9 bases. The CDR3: CASSIGDYAGEQFF. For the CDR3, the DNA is TGTGCCAGTAGTATCGGGGACTATGCCGGTGAGCAGTTCTTC.

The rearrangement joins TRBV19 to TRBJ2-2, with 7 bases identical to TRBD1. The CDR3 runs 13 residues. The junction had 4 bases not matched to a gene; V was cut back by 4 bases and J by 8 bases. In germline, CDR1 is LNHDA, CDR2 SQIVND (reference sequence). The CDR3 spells CASSRTGVGELFF. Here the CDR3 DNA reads TGTGCCAGTAGTAGAACAGGGGTGGGGGAGCTGTTTTTT.

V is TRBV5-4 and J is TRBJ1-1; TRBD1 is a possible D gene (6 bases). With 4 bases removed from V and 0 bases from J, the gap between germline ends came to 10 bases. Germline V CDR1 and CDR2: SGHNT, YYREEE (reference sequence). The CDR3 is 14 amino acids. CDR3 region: CASSTGQLNTEAFF. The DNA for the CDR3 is TGTGCCAGCAGCACCGGACAGCTGAACACTGAAGCTTTCTTT.

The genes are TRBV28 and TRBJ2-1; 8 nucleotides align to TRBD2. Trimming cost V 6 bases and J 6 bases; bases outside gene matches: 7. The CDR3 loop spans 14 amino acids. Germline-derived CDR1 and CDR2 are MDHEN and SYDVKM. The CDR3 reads CASRDGTRFNEQFF. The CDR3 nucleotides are TGTGCCAGCAGAGACGGGACTAGATTCAATGAGCAGTTCTTC.

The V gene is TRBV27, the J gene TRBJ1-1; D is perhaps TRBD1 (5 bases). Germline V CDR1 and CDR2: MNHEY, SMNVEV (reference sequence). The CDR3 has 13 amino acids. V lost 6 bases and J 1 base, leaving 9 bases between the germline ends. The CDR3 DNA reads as TGTGCCAGCAGGCTAGGGGCGAACACTGAAGCTTTCTTT. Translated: CASRLGANTEAFF.

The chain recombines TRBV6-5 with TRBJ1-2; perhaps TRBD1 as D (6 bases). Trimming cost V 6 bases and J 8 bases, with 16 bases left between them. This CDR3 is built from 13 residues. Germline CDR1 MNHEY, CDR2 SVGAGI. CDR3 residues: CASRTGHPAGYTF. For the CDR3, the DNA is TGTGCCAGCAGAACGGGACACCCTGCGGGCTACACCTTC.

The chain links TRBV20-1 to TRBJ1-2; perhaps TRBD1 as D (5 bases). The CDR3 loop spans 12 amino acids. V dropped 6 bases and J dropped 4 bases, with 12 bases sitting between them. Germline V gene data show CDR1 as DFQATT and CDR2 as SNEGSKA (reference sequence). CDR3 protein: CSASDGAYGYTF. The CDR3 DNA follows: TGCAGTGCCAGTGATGGGGCCTATGGCTACACCTTC.

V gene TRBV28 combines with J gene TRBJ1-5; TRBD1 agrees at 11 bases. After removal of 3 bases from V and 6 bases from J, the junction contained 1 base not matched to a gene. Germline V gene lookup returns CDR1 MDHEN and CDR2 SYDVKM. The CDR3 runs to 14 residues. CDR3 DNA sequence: TGTGCCAGCAGTTTGGACAGGGGGCCTCAGCCCCAGCATTTT. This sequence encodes CASSLDRGPQPQHF.

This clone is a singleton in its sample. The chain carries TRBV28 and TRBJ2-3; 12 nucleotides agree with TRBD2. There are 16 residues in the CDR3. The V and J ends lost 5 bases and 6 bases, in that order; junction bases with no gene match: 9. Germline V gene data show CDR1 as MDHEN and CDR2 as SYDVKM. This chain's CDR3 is CASSPASGRGPDTQYF. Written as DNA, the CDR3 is TGTGCCAGCAGTCCGGCTAGCGGGAGGGGACCGGATACGCAGTATTTT.

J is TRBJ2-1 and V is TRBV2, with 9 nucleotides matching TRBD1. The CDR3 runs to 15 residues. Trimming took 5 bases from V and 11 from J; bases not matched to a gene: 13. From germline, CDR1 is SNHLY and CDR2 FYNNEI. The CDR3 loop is CASSYLAGTGHQQFF. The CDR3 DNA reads TGTGCCAGCAGTTACTTAGCCGGGACAGGGCACCAGCAGTTCTTC.

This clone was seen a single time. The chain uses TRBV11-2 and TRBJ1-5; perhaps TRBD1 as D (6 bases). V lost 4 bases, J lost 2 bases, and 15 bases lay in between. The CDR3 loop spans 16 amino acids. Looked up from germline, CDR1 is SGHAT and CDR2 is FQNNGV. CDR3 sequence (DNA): TGTGCCAGCAGCTCCACGGGGGGCCTTGGCAATCAGCCCCAGCATTTT. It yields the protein CASSSTGGLGNQPQHF.

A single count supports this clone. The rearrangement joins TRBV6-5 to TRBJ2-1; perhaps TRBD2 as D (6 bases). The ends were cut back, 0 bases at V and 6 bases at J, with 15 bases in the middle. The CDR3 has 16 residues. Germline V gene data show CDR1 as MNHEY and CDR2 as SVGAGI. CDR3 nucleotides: TGTGCCAGCAGTTACTCCACCGTGCCCGGGGGCAATGAGCAGTTCTTC. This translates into CASSYSTVPGGNEQFF.

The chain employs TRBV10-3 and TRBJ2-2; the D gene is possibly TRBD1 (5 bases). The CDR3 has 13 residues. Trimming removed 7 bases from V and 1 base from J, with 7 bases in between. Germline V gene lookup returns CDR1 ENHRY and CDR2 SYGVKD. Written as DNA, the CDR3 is TGTGCCATCAATACAGGGAACACCGGGGAGCTGTTTTTT. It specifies CAINTGNTGELFF.

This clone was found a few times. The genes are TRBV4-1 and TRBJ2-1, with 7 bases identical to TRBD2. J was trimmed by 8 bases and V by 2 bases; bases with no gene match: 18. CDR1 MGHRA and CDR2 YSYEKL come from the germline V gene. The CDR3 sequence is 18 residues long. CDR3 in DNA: TGCGCCAGCAGCCAAAGTCCGGTGGGAGGGGAAAGGATCTATGAGCAGTTCTTC. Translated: CASSQSPVGGERIYEQFF.

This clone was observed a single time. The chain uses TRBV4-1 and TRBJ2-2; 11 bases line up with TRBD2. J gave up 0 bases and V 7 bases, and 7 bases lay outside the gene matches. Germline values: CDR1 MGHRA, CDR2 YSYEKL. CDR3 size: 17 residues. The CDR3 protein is CASNSLAGAANTGELFF. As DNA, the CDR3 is TGCGCCAGCAACTCACTAGCGGGGGCCGCGAACACCGGGGAGCTGTTTTTT.